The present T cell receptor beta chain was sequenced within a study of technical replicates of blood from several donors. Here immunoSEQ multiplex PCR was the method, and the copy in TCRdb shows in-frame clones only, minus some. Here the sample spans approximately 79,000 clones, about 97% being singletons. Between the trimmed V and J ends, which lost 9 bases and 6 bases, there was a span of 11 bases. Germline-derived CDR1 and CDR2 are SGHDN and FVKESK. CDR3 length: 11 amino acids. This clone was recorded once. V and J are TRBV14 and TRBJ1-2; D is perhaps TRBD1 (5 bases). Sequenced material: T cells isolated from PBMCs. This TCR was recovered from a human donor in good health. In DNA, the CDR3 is TGTGCCAGTTACGGGGGGGATGGCTACACCTTC. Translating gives CASYGGDGYTF.